Presented here are 2 T cell receptor beta chains from one specimen sequenced in a study of T-cell reconstitution after alpha-beta-depleted transplantation in children. Unique molecular identifiers featured in how the TCRbeta library was prepared. TCRdb reprocessed the PCR reads via MiXCR and lists one record per CDR3 protein. The top ten hold about 22% of the sample, which has 90,000 to 100,000 distinct CDR3 sequences, 20% to 30% seen once. The specimen was PBMCs, collected before TCRalphabeta/CD19-depleted stem cell transplant. These receptors were taken from a boy aged 2-15 years with acute lymphoblastic leukemia, due to receive a stem cell transplant.

V usage is TRBV2 and J usage is TRBJ2-1; a weak D match, TRBD2 (6 bases). Germline V CDR1 and CDR2: SNHLY, FYNNEI. The CDR3 loop spans 14 amino acids. Trimming left V 10 bases short and J 3 bases short, with 16 bases between. The CDR3 nucleotides are TGTGCCACCAGGGCGGAGGGGAGCTACAATGAGCAGTTCTTC. Its translation: CATRAEGSYNEQFF.

The V and J genes are TRBV7-2 and TRBJ2-7; 10 bases map to TRBD2. V shed 5 bases, J shed 1 base, and the junction held 8 bases outside the gene matches. Per germline, CDR1 SGHTA and CDR2 FQGNSA. The length of the CDR3 is 16 residues. The CDR3 reads CASSPGLAEGSYEQYF. CDR3 nucleotide sequence: TGTGCCAGCAGCCCTGGACTAGCGGAGGGGTCCTACGAGCAGTACTTC.